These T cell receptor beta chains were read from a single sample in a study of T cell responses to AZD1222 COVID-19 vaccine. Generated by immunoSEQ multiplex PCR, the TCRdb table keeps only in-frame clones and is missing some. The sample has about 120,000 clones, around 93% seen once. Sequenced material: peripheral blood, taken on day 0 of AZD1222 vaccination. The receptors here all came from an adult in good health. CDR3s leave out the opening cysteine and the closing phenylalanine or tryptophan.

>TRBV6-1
ASSDDRGAEQY
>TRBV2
ASSERQLNTEAF
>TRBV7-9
ASSFYGGSNEQY
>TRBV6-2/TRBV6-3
ASSYTSPGFNNRETQY
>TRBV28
ASSLRGIAKNIQY
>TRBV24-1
ATSDRRYEQY
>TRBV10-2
ASRTAGTSAGELF
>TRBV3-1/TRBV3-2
ASSHILGAYEQY
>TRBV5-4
ASRLGLNRGYT
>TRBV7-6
ASSAGQPGNTIY
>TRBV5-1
ASSLDRGLSLANEKLF
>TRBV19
ASTESGLGTEAF
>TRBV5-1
ACRTGINEKLF
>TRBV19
ASTSRSSGNTIY
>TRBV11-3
ASSLRTAGGKQY
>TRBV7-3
ASSSRAGGAGYT
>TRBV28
ASSLSYDQPQH
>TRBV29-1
SVEGGYT
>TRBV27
ASSSGGAYTEAF
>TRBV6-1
ASSEAWGSSYEQY
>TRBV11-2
ASSLTGGTEAF
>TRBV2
ASRSGRANYGYT
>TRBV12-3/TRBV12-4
ASSADRGLEQY
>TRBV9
ASSPRGTPGETQY
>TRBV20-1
SAGGVLEQF
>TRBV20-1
GTGGDQPQH
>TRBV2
ASSEGLAGLGNEQF
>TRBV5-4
ASSWGGRTSGNTIY
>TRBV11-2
ASSPTGQRSNTEAF
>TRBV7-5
ARAGVDSYEQY
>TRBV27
ASSSLSYEQY
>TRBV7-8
ASSSSGRGGNEKLF
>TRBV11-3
ASSAGTGDSPLH
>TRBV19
ASSIRGTGRTDTQY
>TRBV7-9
AIVTGYGYT
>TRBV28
ASSLTGTAYGYT
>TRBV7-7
ASSLGTFSSYNEQF
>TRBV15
ATSLGQGITNEQF
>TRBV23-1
ASSQSGPGGTGNTIY
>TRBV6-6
ASSYPIRDPTDTQY
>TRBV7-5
ARSLAVAGYNEQF
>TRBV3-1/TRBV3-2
ASSLSSGEAF
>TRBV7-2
ASSEGGTGGNEQF
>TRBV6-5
ASSFEGARTEAF
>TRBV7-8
ASSLAIRVIDNQPQH
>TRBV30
AWTRTGGSQPQH
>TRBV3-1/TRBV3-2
ASSRRPQETQY
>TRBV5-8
ASSPGQGLGSYNEQF
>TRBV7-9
ASSLAQGSGNTIY